A single sample gave rise to the 9 T cell receptor beta chains below, sequenced in a study of CD8 T cells in ankylosing spondylitis. TCRdb fed the 5' RACE reads into MiXCR, producing one record per CDR3 protein. The sample has about 360,000 distinct CDR3 sequences, about 20% seen once. Source material: blood, either unsorted or a sorted T cell fraction (not recorded which). These receptors were collected from a male donor with ankylosing spondylitis or in good health (not recorded which).

The chain employs TRBV13 and TRBJ1-2; D may be TRBD1 (5 bases). The CDR3 is made up of 11 amino acids. The germline V gene encodes CDR1 PRHDT and CDR2 FYEKMQ (reference sequence). Between the trimmed V and J ends, which lost 8 bases and 8 bases, there was a span of 12 bases. CDR3 loop: CASSRGDGYTF. The CDR3 DNA reads as TGTGCCAGCTCACGGGGGGACGGCTACACCTTC.

This chain connects TRBV15 to TRBJ2-7; 8 bases agree with TRBD1. V dropped 1 base and J dropped 7; count of bases not matched to a gene: 12. The CDR3 loop spans 16 amino acids. Per germline, CDR1 LNHNV and CDR2 YYDKDF (reference sequence). The CDR3 loop reads CATSRGRWQGAMEQYF. The CDR3 nucleotides are TGTGCCACCAGCAGAGGGAGGTGGCAGGGGGCCATGGAGCAGTACTTC.

The genes are TRBV20-1 and TRBJ1-4, with D perhaps TRBD1 (6 bases). This CDR3 comprises 15 residues. Trimming removed 6 bases at V and 7 bases at J, with 21 bases between. Germline V gene data show CDR1 as DFQATT and CDR2 as SNEGSKA (reference sequence). CDR3 sequence: CSAEDQGQLTEKLFF. Here the CDR3 DNA reads TGCAGTGCCGAAGATCAGGGGCAACTGACTGAAAAACTGTTTTTT.

This clonotype was seen more than once but under ten times. The rearrangement uses TRBV9 and TRBJ1-1; 9 nucleotides agree with TRBD1. The CDR3 runs 16 residues. The V gene's germline CDR1 is SGDLS and CDR2 YYNGEE. V was clipped by 0 bases and J by 4 bases; unmatched bases: 7. CDR3 bases: TGTGCCAGCAGCGTAGGGTCCGGGACAGGGTTCACTGAAGCTTTCTTT. Its protein product is CASSVGSGTGFTEAFF.

This clonotype was detected a few times. The chain combines TRBV29-1 with TRBJ2-1, with D tentatively TRBD2 (6 bases). The CDR3 runs 12 residues. Per the germline V gene, CDR1 is SQVTM and CDR2 is ANQGSEA. Deletions cut 3 bases from V and 9 bases from J, with 12 bases between. CDR3 in DNA: TGCAGCGTTGAGGGAACTAGCACTGAGCAGTTCTTC. Residues: CSVEGTSTEQFF.

This clonotype has only a few counts. The J gene is TRBJ2-1, the V gene TRBV29-1, with 10 bases lining up with TRBD2. With 3 bases clipped from V and 3 bases from J, the junction kept 2 bases outside the gene matches. The CDR3 runs to 14 residues. Germline CDR1 is SQVTM and CDR2 is ANQGSEA. The CDR3 loop reads CSVDASGSYNEQFF. The CDR3 region has the DNA TGCAGCGTTGATGCTAGCGGGAGCTACAATGAGCAGTTCTTC.

V is TRBV7-8 and J is TRBJ2-3, with 7 bases that match TRBD2. The germline gives CDR1 SGHVS, CDR2 FQNEAQ. This CDR3 contains 13 residues. V lost 5 bases to trimming and J lost 4 bases; unmatched junction nucleotides: 3. Written as DNA, the CDR3 is TGTGCCAGCAGCACAAGCGGGGCAGATACGCAGTATTTT. This sequence encodes CASSTSGADTQYF.

The gene calls are TRBV12-3 or TRBV12-4 and TRBJ2-7; weak D call: TRBD1 (5 bases). This CDR3 spans 13 amino acids. V shed 5 bases and J shed 6 bases, with 14 bases lying between them. For the CDR3, the DNA is TGTGCCAGCAGTGACAGCTCCAGAGGCGAGCAGTACTTC. This gives the protein CASSDSSRGEQYF.

The CDR3 region has the DNA TGTGCCAGCAGCCCCGACCCCACTTGGGTCGAGACCCAGTACTTC. This codes for CASSPDPTWVETQYF. The V gene is TRBV11-2, the J gene TRBJ2-5; D is unresolved. Germline-derived CDR1 and CDR2 are SGHAT and FQNNGV. Trimming took off 5 bases at V and 5 bases at J, with 18 bases between the two ends. The CDR3 is 15 amino acids.